The text below deals with one T cell receptor beta chain. Antigen: not known. RNA transcripts served as the template for amplifying TCR beta CDR3 regions. The TCR CDR3 was amplified in a first-round RT-PCR using the HTBI primer set. MiXCR, run by TCRdb on the multiplex PCR reads, gives a single entry per CDR3 protein. The sample includes about 510,000 distinct CDR3 sequences, 46% seen only once; the top ten take 35% to 50%. This sample is drawn from a study of T cells in Graves' hyperthyroidism and ophthalmopathy. Study-wide results and caveats: Onset of ophthalmopathy came a median around 7.1 months after the model predicted it.

The V gene's germline CDR1 is DFQATT and CDR2 SNEGSKA (reference sequence). The CDR3 covers 13 residues. V shed 5 bases and J 8 bases; nucleotides not matched to a gene: 4. Patients were excluded for uncontrolled infection, other autoimmune disease, pregnancy or lactation. The specimen sequenced was peripheral blood or thyroid tissue (not recorded which). This sequence originates from an adult woman with Graves' disease, either hyperthyroidism or ophthalmopathy (not recorded which). The chain couples TRBV20-1 to TRBJ1-4; 11 bases map to TRBD1. CDR3 amino acids: CSAEGQGDEKLFF. CDR3 nucleotide sequence: TGCAGTGCTGAGGGACAGGGGGACGAAAAACTGTTTTTT.